The 31 T cell receptor beta chains reported below all come from one sample, sequenced in a study of OX40 agonist ivuxolimab in advanced cancers. Assay: immunoSEQ multiplex PCR; the TCRdb copy retains only in-frame clones and omits some. Of more than 55,000 clones detected, about four fifths appear once; the ten largest clones hold roughly 4.4%. Sequencing used CD4+ or CD8+ T cells sorted from blood, obtained in a trial of the OX40 agonist ivuxolimab. Receptors were obtained from an adult with an advanced solid tumor such as melanoma, head and neck, liver or kidney cancer.

This clone was counted between two and nine times. The rearrangement uses TRBV19 and TRBJ1-4; D gene ambiguous. CDR3 size: 15 residues. The V end was cut by 9 bases, the J end by 0 bases, with 14 bases between. The V gene's germline CDR1 is LNHDA and CDR2 SQIVND (reference sequence). CDR3 region: CASRTQSTTNEKLFF. CDR3 coding DNA: TGTGCCAGCAGAACACAGTCTACAACTAATGAAAAACTGTTTTTT.

The chain employs TRBV6-1 and TRBJ2-2; D gene ambiguous. Trimming cost V 4 bases and J 2 bases, with 14 bases left between them. This CDR3 has 16 residues. Per the germline V gene, CDR1 is MNHNS and CDR2 is SASEGT. Here the CDR3 reads CASSGSAPINTGELFF. The CDR3 nucleotides read TGTGCCAGCAGTGGATCTGCCCCCATAAACACCGGGGAGCTGTTTTTT.

V is TRBV6-6 and J is TRBJ2-7; 10 positions match TRBD1. J was trimmed by 5 bases and V by 11 bases; bases with no gene match: 6. CDR1 and CDR2 (germline): MNHNY, SVGAGI (reference sequence). CDR3 length equals 12 residues. The CDR3 sequence is CAAWTGGHEQYF. The CDR3 nucleotides read TGTGCCGCGTGGACAGGGGGGCACGAGCAGTACTTC.

The chain combines TRBV7-9 with TRBJ1-1; D is unclear. The germline CDR1 and CDR2 sequences are SEHNR and FQNEAQ (reference sequence). This CDR3 has 12 residues. With 11 bases removed from V and 8 bases from J, the gap between germline ends came to 18 bases. The chain's CDR3 is CASTRSTREAFF. The CDR3 DNA reads TGTGCCTCCACCCGAAGCACTCGCGAAGCTTTCTTT.

The rearrangement joins TRBV7-3 to TRBJ2-1, with D possibly matching TRBD2 (6 bases). The V gene lost 3 bases and the J gene lost 4 bases, with 13 bases spanning the gap. Germline CDR1 and CDR2: SGHTA and FQGTGA. The CDR3 consists of 15 residues. In DNA, the CDR3 is TGTGCCAGCAGCTTCCCGGGGGTACTTTACAATGAGCAGTTCTTC. It is translated as CASSFPGVLYNEQFF. The full variable domain, in which reference TRBV7-3 and TRBJ2-1 provide the parts outside the CDR3, is GAGVSQTPSNKVTEKGKYVELRCDPISGHTALYWYRQSLGQGPEFLIYFQGTGAADDSGLPNDRFFAVRPEGSVSTLKIQRTERGDSAVYLCASSFPGVLYNEQFFGPGTRLTVL.

The gene calls are TRBV29-1 and TRBJ2-5; D gene ambiguous. The length of the CDR3 is 11 residues. The germline V and J ends were trimmed by 7 bases and 0 bases, with 6 bases remaining between them. CDR1 is SQVTM and CDR2 is ANQGSEA in the germline V gene. CDR3 in amino acids: CSGLYQETQYF. CDR3 bases: TGCAGCGGACTGTACCAAGAGACCCAGTACTTC.

As for this clone: One junction end does not reproduce the germline sequence, and a read error may be involved. This chain uses TRBV18 with TRBJ1-2; 7 nucleotides line up with TRBD1. Germline CDR1 reads KGHSH; CDR2 reads LQKENI. The CDR3 extends over 15 amino acids. Written as DNA, the CDR3 is TGTGCCAGCTCACGAACCGACAGGCGACAGGGTGGCGACACCTTC. This codes for CASSRTDRRQGGDTF. Full variable domain (outside the CDR3, taken from reference TRBV18 and TRBJ1-2): NAGVMQNPRHLVRRRGQEARLRCSPMKGHSHVYWYRQLPEEGLKFMVYLQKENIIDESGMPKERFSAEFPKEGPSILRIQQVVRGDSAAYFCASSRTDRRQGGDTFGSGTRLTVV.

V gene TRBV28 combines with J gene TRBJ1-5; no definite D call. Trimming left V 8 bases short and J 0 bases short, with 8 bases between. CDR3 length: 13 amino acids. From germline, CDR1 is MDHEN and CDR2 SYDVKM. CDR3 nucleotide sequence: TGTGCCAGCCGAGTTTATAGCAATCAGCCCCAGCATTTT. This sequence encodes CASRVYSNQPQHF.

The genes are TRBV25-1 and TRBJ2-7; the match to TRBD2 covers 7 bases. The V gene end was trimmed by 0 bases and the J gene end by 3 bases; junction bases not matched to a gene: 8. This CDR3 comprises 16 residues. Per germline, CDR1 MGHDK and CDR2 SYGVNS. This CDR3 is CASSEYTLGGSYEQYF. The CDR3 DNA follows: TGTGCCAGCAGTGAATATACGCTCGGGGGGAGCTACGAGCAGTACTTC.

This clone was recorded only once. One end of the junction is discordant with germline, which a read error may explain. The V call is TRBV29-1, the J call TRBJ2-4; D remains ambiguous. Germline V gene lookup returns CDR1 SQVTM and CDR2 ANQGSEA. The CDR3 runs 12 residues. The CDR3 here is CSVEAYENIQYF. The CDR3 coding sequence is TGCAGCGTCGAAGCCTACGAAAACATTCAGTACTTC.

The rearrangement links TRBV4-1 to TRBJ1-2; D may be TRBD1 (6 bases). The CDR3 totals 17 residues. Trimming took off 4 bases at V and 4 bases at J, with 22 bases between the two ends. Germline V lookup: CDR1 MGHRA, CDR2 YSYEKL. CDR3 residues: CASSPRVIAGASYGYTF. DNA of the CDR3: TGCGCCAGCAGCCCCCGCGTGATCGCAGGGGCAAGCTATGGCTACACCTTC.

The sample holds one count of this clone. J is TRBJ2-7 and V is TRBV6-1; 10 nucleotides align to TRBD1. Germline CDR1 is MNHNS and CDR2 is SASEGT. The CDR3 loop spans 15 amino acids. Germline trimming cut 4 bases from V and 6 bases from J; bases unmatched to any gene: 9. The CDR3, as DNA: TGTGCCAGCAGTGGAGGGACAGGGGCCGCCTTCGAGCAGTACTTC. It is translated as CASSGGTGAAFEQYF.

This clone was observed a single time. CDR3: CASSLWGEQFF. In DNA form, the CDR3 reads TGTGCCAGCAGCTTGTGGGGTGAGCAGTTCTTC. The chain combines TRBV5-4 with TRBJ2-1; no clear D gene. The germline V gene has CDR1 SGHNT and CDR2 YYREEE (reference sequence). Trimming left V 1 base short and J 9 bases short, with 5 bases between. The CDR3 loop spans 11 amino acids.

The rearrangement uses TRBV6-5 and TRBJ2-2, with 8 bases fitting TRBD2. Germline-derived CDR1 and CDR2 are MNHEY and SVGAGI. J gave up 7 bases and V 6 bases, and 7 bases lay outside the gene matches. This CDR3 spans 14 amino acids. This CDR3 reads CASSYGGAGGELFF. The CDR3 DNA sequence: TGTGCCAGCAGCTACGGGGGGGCTGGCGGGGAGCTGTTTTTT.

The table lists this clone with a few counts. V gene TRBV2 combines with J gene TRBJ2-7; D may be TRBD2 (6 bases). This CDR3 comprises 14 residues. The V and J ends lost 10 bases and 4 bases respectively, with 20 bases between them. Germline V gene sequence: CDR1 SNHLY, CDR2 FYNNEI. CDR3 sequence (DNA): TGTGCCATCATTCTTGTCGGGGGAGGTTACGAGCAGTACTTC. It codes for CAIILVGGGYEQYF.

The chain combines TRBV30 with TRBJ2-5; 8 nucleotides match TRBD2. Germline V gives CDR1 GTSNPN, CDR2 SVGIG (reference sequence). The V and J ends lost 3 bases and 6 bases, in that order; junction bases with no gene match: 15. The CDR3 spans 16 residues. In DNA, the CDR3 is TGTGCCTGGAGGGCCGGGGGGGCTGATGCAAGGAAGACCCAGTACTTC. Translated: CAWRAGGADARKTQYF. The full variable domain, completed using reference TRBV30 and TRBJ2-5, is SQTIHQWPATLVQPVGSPLSLECTVEGTSNPNLYWYRQAAGRGLQLLFYSVGIGQISSEVPQNLSASRPQDRQFILSSKKLLLSDSGFYLCAWRAGGADARKTQYFGPGTRLLVL.

The chain has TRBV6-4 and TRBJ1-2, with D maybe TRBD1 (5 bases). This CDR3 spans 15 amino acids. The V gene's germline CDR1 is MRHNA and CDR2 SNTAGT. Trimming stripped 3 bases from V and 5 bases from J, with 16 bases between. The CDR3 DNA reads TGTGCCAGCAGTGAAACGATGGGAGGGGCTTATGGCTACACCTTC. As protein: CASSETMGGAYGYTF.

The table lists this clone with a few counts. CDR3 loop: CASSASGGPTDTQYF. The CDR3 coding sequence is TGTGCCAGCAGTGCTAGCGGGGGGCCCACAGATACGCAGTATTTT. The chain recombines TRBV2 with TRBJ2-3; 11 bases line up with TRBD2. Unmatched junction bases numbered 2, after V lost 4 bases and J lost 2 bases. Germline loops: CDR1 SNHLY, CDR2 FYNNEI. The CDR3 runs to 15 residues.

The chain links TRBV7-3 to TRBJ2-2, with D possibly matching TRBD2 (6 bases). Germline loops: CDR1 SGHTA, CDR2 FQGTGA. CDR3 size: 14 residues. V was clipped by 5 bases and J by 5 bases, with 12 bases between them. The CDR3 DNA reads TGTGCCAGCAGCCCTGGACTAAAAACCGGGGAGCTGTTTTTT. Protein: CASSPGLKTGELFF.

This chain links TRBV28 with TRBJ2-1, with D tentatively TRBD2 (6 bases). V was cut by 10 bases and J by 0 bases, with 13 bases left in between. This CDR3 region has 14 residues. Germline CDR1 reads MDHEN; CDR2 reads SYDVKM. CDR3 sequence: CAIQGGTSYNEQFF. The CDR3 DNA is TGTGCCATCCAAGGCGGGACCTCCTACAATGAGCAGTTCTTC.

The gene calls are TRBV9 and TRBJ2-3; the D call may be TRBD1 or TRBD2 (7 bases each). The germline gives CDR1 SGDLS, CDR2 YYNGEE. The germline V and J ends were trimmed by 4 bases and 4 bases, with 16 bases remaining between them. The CDR3 extends over 15 amino acids. This chain's CDR3 is CASSKTGRVADTQYF. CDR3 DNA: TGTGCCAGCAGCAAGACAGGGAGGGTTGCAGATACGCAGTATTTT.

In its sample, this clone was seen a few times. V gene TRBV5-1 combines with J gene TRBJ2-7; 11 positions agree with TRBD2. CDR1 and CDR2 from the germline V gene are SGHRS and YFSETQ. The CDR3 covers 16 residues. V was pared by 2 bases and J by 1 base, with 5 bases of the junction left unmatched. In DNA, the CDR3 is TGCGCCAGCAGCTTAGGACTAGCGGGCCCGTCCTACGAGCAGTACTTC. It translates to CASSLGLAGPSYEQYF.

The J gene is TRBJ1-6, the V gene TRBV28; TRBD1 matches 11 bases. The J segment lost 6 bases and the V segment lost 3 bases, leaving 4 bases of the junction unmatched. From germline, CDR1 is MDHEN and CDR2 SYDVKM. This CDR3 contains 16 residues. The CDR3 DNA is TGTGCCAGCAGTTTGGGGGGACAGGGGGTTAATTCACCCCTCCACTTT. Its translation: CASSLGGQGVNSPLHF.

The chain carries TRBV11-1 and TRBJ2-1; TRBD2 matches 8 bases. Trimming cost V 5 bases and J 8 bases; bases outside gene matches: 11. The CDR3 has 15 residues. Germline CDR1 is SGHAT and CDR2 is FQDESV (reference sequence). CDR3 sequence reads: CASSPSSGSMDEQFF. The CDR3 coding sequence is TGTGCCAGCAGCCCCTCGAGCGGGAGCATGGATGAGCAGTTCTTC.

A single count supports this clone. The gene calls are TRBV7-9 and TRBJ1-3; no reliable D call. Deletions cut 7 bases from V and 3 bases from J, with 16 bases between. CDR1 and CDR2 from the germline V gene are SEHNR and FQNEAQ (reference sequence). This CDR3 spans 15 amino acids. CDR3: CASNPKIRYGNTIYF. The CDR3 DNA reads TGTGCCAGCAACCCAAAAATCAGATATGGAAACACCATATATTTT.

The CDR3 is CASSPGTGGSQPQHF. In DNA form, the CDR3 reads TGTGCCAGCAGTCCAGGGACAGGGGGCTCTCAGCCCCAGCATTTT. This chain joins TRBV28 and TRBJ1-5, with TRBD1 matching 12 bases. V was clipped by 5 bases and J by 6 bases; unmatched bases: 5. Germline V gene sequence: CDR1 MDHEN, CDR2 SYDVKM. This CDR3 spans 15 amino acids.

This chain connects TRBV2 to TRBJ1-4; 7 positions agree with TRBD1. The ends lost 6 bases at V and 7 bases at J; junction bases unmatched: 8. Germline V lookup: CDR1 SNHLY, CDR2 FYNNEI. The CDR3 extends over 14 amino acids. In nucleotides, the CDR3 is TGTGCCAGCAGGAAGGGGGCTGGGGGTGAAAAACTGTTTTTT. Residues: CASRKGAGGEKLFF.

The rearrangement joins TRBV4-2 to TRBJ1-5; tentatively, D is TRBD1 (5 bases). This CDR3 spans 16 amino acids. V was shortened by 0 bases and J by 5 bases, with 14 bases between the two germline ends. CDR1 and CDR2 (germline): LGHNA, YNFKEQ. The CDR3 DNA reads as TGTGCCAGCAGCCAAGACCTGGGGCAATCGCATCAGCCCCAGCATTTT. Encoded protein: CASSQDLGQSHQPQHF.

V usage is TRBV9 and J usage is TRBJ2-3; TRBD2 aligns across 10 bases. This CDR3 region has 14 residues. With 3 bases clipped from V and 6 bases from J, the junction kept 4 bases outside the gene matches. Germline V gives CDR1 SGDLS, CDR2 YYNGEE. The CDR3 here is CASSGAGGRDTQYF. DNA for the CDR3: TGTGCCAGCAGCGGAGCGGGGGGGCGGGATACGCAGTATTTT.

The chain carries TRBV6-5 and TRBJ1-6; D might be TRBD1 (6 bases). The germline V and J ends were trimmed by 6 bases and 10 bases, with 13 bases remaining between them. Germline-derived CDR1 and CDR2 are MNHEY and SVGAGI. CDR3 length: 13 amino acids. In nucleotides, the CDR3 is TGTGCCAGCAGACCCCAGGGGTGGTCACCCCTCCACTTT. Translation gives CASRPQGWSPLHF.

The rearrangement links TRBV6-6 to TRBJ1-5; 8 nucleotides agree with TRBD1. The CDR3 has 14 residues. With V trimmed by 7 bases and J by 2 bases, 4 bases remained unmatched. Germline V gene data show CDR1 as MNHNY and CDR2 as SVGAGI (reference sequence). The CDR3 bases are TGTGCCAGCACCCCGGGACAGGGCAATCAGCCCCAGCATTTT. Protein: CASTPGQGNQPQHF.